What follows are 32 T cell receptor beta chains derived from one specimen sequenced in a study of sequential checkpoint blockade in melanoma. Only in-frame clones appear in the TCRdb table, and some are missing; sequencing was by immunoSEQ multiplex PCR. The repertoire has just over 20,000 clones, 27% of them found once; the top ten carry 6.7%. Stated treatment: randomized to nivolumab then ipilimumab (arm A) or the reverse (arm B). The specimen comprised tumor tissue (inferred from file names), sampled from a patient given nivolumab and ipilimumab in sequence. Receptor source: a human donor with melanoma.

The J gene is TRBJ2-7, the V gene TRBV5-1; 8 nucleotides line up with TRBD2. V trimming: 0 bases; J trimming: 2 bases; junction bases outside the gene matches: 1. The germline gives CDR1 SGHRS, CDR2 YFSETQ. The CDR3 has 14 amino acids. CDR3 loop: CASSLGAGAYEQYF. The CDR3 DNA reads as TGCGCCAGCAGCTTGGGAGCGGGAGCCTACGAGCAGTACTTC.

This clone was counted between two and nine times. The genes are TRBV6-8 and TRBJ2-5, with D tentatively TRBD1 (7 bases). The CDR3 runs to 16 residues. The V and J ends lost 6 bases and 5 bases respectively, with 22 bases between them. CDR1 is MNHGY and CDR2 is SAAAGT in the germline V gene. The CDR3 nucleotides are TGTGCCAGCAGCCGGCTCGGAGGGGGCTCGCGGGAGACCCAGTACTTC. This sequence encodes CASSRLGGGSRETQYF.

V and J are TRBV7-6 and TRBJ2-7, with D maybe TRBD1 (6 bases). This CDR3 contains 14 residues. Germline V gives CDR1 SGHVS, CDR2 FNYEAQ. V was pared by 5 bases and J by 4 bases, with 15 bases between. CDR3 sequence reads: CASSQGAGAYEQYF. CDR3 sequence (DNA): TGTGCCAGCAGCCAAGGGGCAGGGGCGTACGAGCAGTACTTC.

J is TRBJ1-6 and V is TRBV19; a possible D gene is TRBD1 (5 bases). The V and J ends lost 3 bases and 9 bases respectively, with 12 bases between them. Germline CDR1 and CDR2: LNHDA and SQIVND (reference sequence). The CDR3 consists of 14 residues. The CDR3 DNA sequence: TGTGCCAGTAGTATCCCCCAGGGCCGTTCACCCCTCCACTTT. Encoded protein: CASSIPQGRSPLHF.

V and J are TRBV23-1 and TRBJ2-3; D may be TRBD1 (6 bases). TRBV23-1 is reported as an ORF; its role is uncertain. Trimming pared 5 bases from V and 1 base from J, leaving 10 bases between. This CDR3 region has 14 residues. As DNA, the CDR3 is TGCGCCAGCAGTAAACAGGGCGGCACAGATACGCAGTATTTT. Translated, it gives CASSKQGGTDTQYF.

The chain couples TRBV28 to TRBJ2-3; 8 bases agree with TRBD2. The germline CDR1 and CDR2 sequences are MDHEN and SYDVKM. With 1 base clipped from V and 2 bases from J, the junction kept 5 bases outside the gene matches. The length of the CDR3 is 16 residues. The CDR3 is CASSLLGLGPTDTQYF. CDR3 sequence (DNA): TGTGCCAGCAGTTTATTGGGACTAGGGCCCACAGATACGCAGTATTTT.

The chain combines TRBV28 with TRBJ1-3; tentatively, D is TRBD1 (6 bases). Germline V gene lookup returns CDR1 MDHEN and CDR2 SYDVKM. This CDR3 contains 16 residues. Trimming removed 4 bases from V and 0 bases from J, with 13 bases in between. The CDR3 DNA is TGTGCCAGCAGTTCGCCAGGGGTTTACTCTGGAAACACCATATATTTT. Protein product: CASSSPGVYSGNTIYF.

This clone has more than one count but fewer than ten. The chain carries TRBV28 and TRBJ2-7, with 8 bases matching TRBD1. V shed 5 bases, J shed 3 bases, and the junction held 6 bases outside the gene matches. The germline V gene has CDR1 MDHEN and CDR2 SYDVKM. The CDR3 is 14 amino acids. The CDR3, as DNA: TGTGCCAGCAGTGGGACAGGCAAGAACTACGAGCAGTACTTC. It is translated as CASSGTGKNYEQYF.

The chain recombines TRBV18 with TRBJ2-1, with a possible D match to TRBD1 (6 bases). The germline gives CDR1 KGHSH, CDR2 LQKENI. The CDR3 has 16 amino acids. The V end lost 3 bases, the J end lost 7 bases, and 19 bases lay between the germline ends. This CDR3 is CASSPLARGLRNEQFF. The CDR3 DNA reads TGTGCCAGCTCACCTCTCGCCAGGGGCTTAAGGAATGAGCAGTTCTTC. Combining the CDR3 with reference TRBV18 and TRBJ2-1 gives the whole variable domain NAGVMQNPRHLVRRRGQEARLRCSPMKGHSHVYWYRQLPEEGLKFMVYLQKENIIDESGMPKERFSAEFPKEGPSILRIQQVVRGDSAAYFCASSPLARGLRNEQFFGPGTRLTVL.

This clone was counted at least ten times. The chain carries TRBV6-8 and TRBJ2-7, with TRBD2 identical over 7 bases. Germline values: CDR1 MNHGY, CDR2 SAAAGT. The CDR3 consists of 19 residues. V shed 0 bases, J shed 3 bases, and the junction held 17 bases outside the gene matches. The CDR3 region is CASSYSGLVLSGGSYEQYF. The CDR3 DNA is TGTGCCAGCAGTTACTCAGGGCTGGTCCTTTCGGGAGGTAGCTACGAGCAGTACTTC.

The V gene is TRBV29-1, the J gene TRBJ2-5; 8 positions match TRBD1. CDR3 length: 15 residues. Trimming cost V 7 bases and J 5 bases; bases outside gene matches: 15. The germline V gene has CDR1 SQVTM and CDR2 ANQGSEA. CDR3 in amino acids: CSAAAGTGGGETQYF. CDR3 nucleotides: TGCAGCGCGGCTGCTGGGACAGGCGGAGGGGAGACCCAGTACTTC. Combining the CDR3 with reference TRBV29-1 and TRBJ2-5 gives the whole variable domain SAVISQKPSRDICQRGTSLTIQCQVDSQVTMMFWYRQQPGQSLTLIATANQGSEATYESGFVIDKFPISRPNLTFSTLTVSNMSPEDSSIYLCSAAAGTGGGETQYFGPGTRLLVL.

This clone was recorded many times. This chain connects TRBV11-3 to TRBJ1-1, with 9 bases identical to TRBD1. Per the germline V gene, CDR1 is SGHNT and CDR2 is YENEEA. CDR3 length equals 15 residues. The J segment lost 0 bases and the V segment lost 5 bases, leaving 4 bases of the junction unmatched. CDR3 coding DNA: TGTGCCAGCAGCACGGGGACAGGGTTGAACACTGAAGCTTTCTTT. Amino acids: CASSTGTGLNTEAFF.

The chain has TRBV11-3 and TRBJ2-5, with D unclear. CDR3 length: 14 residues. Germline V gene data show CDR1 as SGHNT and CDR2 as YENEEA. V lost 5 bases to trimming and J lost 5 bases, with 15 bases between them. Written as DNA, the CDR3 is TGTGCCAGCAGCCCTCCTGCTTTCCGGGAGACCCAGTACTTC. Protein product: CASSPPAFRETQYF.

This clone showed up many times. The chain joins TRBV11-3 to TRBJ1-1; possibly TRBD1 for D (6 bases). The CDR3 consists of 16 residues. Trimming stripped 6 bases from V and 0 bases from J, with 17 bases between. Germline values: CDR1 SGHNT, CDR2 YENEEA. The CDR3: CASSQLQGRVNTEAFF. The CDR3 DNA is TGTGCCAGCAGTCAGTTACAGGGACGGGTGAACACTGAAGCTTTCTTT.

This clone appeared a few times. The chain recombines TRBV28 with TRBJ2-3; 9 nucleotides align to TRBD1. V trimming: 5 bases; J trimming: 3 bases; junction bases outside the gene matches: 6. The CDR3 covers 15 residues. Germline CDR1 MDHEN, CDR2 SYDVKM. CDR3 DNA sequence: TGTGCCAGCAGTCCGGACAGGGGCCAGACAGATACGCAGTATTTT. This gives the protein CASSPDRGQTDTQYF.

J is TRBJ1-1 and V is TRBV28, with unresolved D. The V and J ends lost 3 bases and 1 base respectively, with 9 bases between them. The CDR3 length is 14 residues. Germline V gives CDR1 MDHEN, CDR2 SYDVKM. The CDR3 DNA sequence: TGTGCCAGCAGTTTTACGGGGTCGAACACTGAAGCTTTCTTT. Its translation: CASSFTGSNTEAFF.

This chain uses TRBV28 with TRBJ1-2, with 7 nucleotides matching TRBD1. After removal of 5 bases from V and 4 bases from J, the junction contained 7 bases not matched to a gene. Germline V gene lookup returns CDR1 MDHEN and CDR2 SYDVKM. The CDR3 consists of 14 residues. In DNA, the CDR3 is TGTGCCAGCAGTGCATTACAGGGGATCTATGGCTACACCTTC. As protein: CASSALQGIYGYTF.

On this clone: Additional DNA sequences in this sample encode the identical CDR3. J is TRBJ2-7 and V is TRBV18; D unclear. Germline CDR1 is KGHSH and CDR2 is LQKENI. This CDR3 region has 13 residues. V was pared by 0 bases and J by 3 bases, with 6 bases between. CDR3 region: CASSPPSSYEQYF. The CDR3, as DNA: TGTGCCAGCTCACCACCTAGTAGCTACGAGCAGTACTTC.

This clone was counted many times. This chain connects TRBV11-3 to TRBJ2-2; D is possibly TRBD2 (6 bases). Trimming removed 0 bases from V and 6 bases from J, with 17 bases in between. In germline, CDR1 is SGHNT, CDR2 YENEEA. The CDR3 runs to 17 residues. CDR3 in amino acids: CASSLELSGAFAGELFF. For the CDR3, the DNA is TGTGCCAGCAGCTTAGAATTGTCGGGAGCCTTTGCCGGGGAGCTGTTTTTT.

This clone has more than one count but fewer than ten. The J gene is TRBJ2-1, the V gene TRBV6-7; D perhaps matches TRBD1 (5 bases). TRBV6-7 is sorted into the ORF group, with uncertain function. This CDR3 spans 11 amino acids. Trimming took 6 bases from V and 7 from J, leaving 7 bases between them. The CDR3 DNA reads TGTGCCAGCAGCCCAGGGAATGAGCAGTTCTTC. Amino acids: CASSPGNEQFF.

This clone was seen once. The V call is TRBV28, the J call TRBJ2-1, with TRBD2 identical over 7 bases. J gave up 7 bases and V 8 bases, and 17 bases lay outside the gene matches. CDR1 MDHEN and CDR2 SYDVKM come from the germline V gene. This CDR3 comprises 16 residues. The CDR3 region is CASSLMGGTWLNEQFF. DNA for the CDR3: TGTGCCAGCTCCCTCATGGGGGGGACCTGGCTAAATGAGCAGTTCTTC.

This clone was found a few times. The chain carries TRBV11-3 and TRBJ2-1; TRBD2 might be the D (6 bases). The germline gives CDR1 SGHNT, CDR2 YENEEA. V was pared by 5 bases and J by 2 bases, with 19 bases between. The CDR3 runs to 17 residues. The CDR3 reads CASSLPFRERAYNEQFF. The CDR3, as DNA: TGTGCCAGCAGCCTCCCCTTTCGGGAGAGGGCCTACAATGAGCAGTTCTTC.

This clone was observed a few times. This chain joins TRBV6-8 and TRBJ2-7; 7 bases map to TRBD1. Germline V gives CDR1 MNHGY, CDR2 SAAAGT. V gave up 6 bases and J gave up 3 bases; unmatched junction bases: 11. This CDR3 is built from 15 residues. The CDR3 loop reads CASRAGPGQIYEQYF. CDR3 DNA sequence: TGTGCCAGCAGAGCCGGACCGGGACAGATCTACGAGCAGTACTTC.

This clone was seen only a few times. This chain connects TRBV28 to TRBJ1-2, with 9 bases identical to TRBD1. The germline V gene encodes CDR1 MDHEN and CDR2 SYDVKM. The CDR3 runs to 14 residues. V was pared by 5 bases and J by 7 bases, with 8 bases of the junction left unmatched. CDR3 coding DNA: TGTGCCAGCAGTCTAAATACAGGGGGCGTTGGCTACACCTTC. It specifies CASSLNTGGVGYTF.

The rearrangement links TRBV6-8 to TRBJ1-2; no clear D. Trimming pared 2 bases from V and 2 bases from J, leaving 6 bases between. Looked up from germline, CDR1 is MNHGY and CDR2 is SAAAGT. The CDR3 extends over 13 amino acids. The CDR3 DNA sequence: TGTGCCAGCAGTTACCTCGCGAACTATGGCTACACCTTC. It codes for CASSYLANYGYTF.

This clone was picked up many times. This chain links TRBV11-3 with TRBJ1-3, with D maybe TRBD1 (5 bases). Germline-derived CDR1 and CDR2 are SGHNT and YENEEA. The CDR3 has 17 residues. V was shortened by 1 base and J by 4 bases, with 17 bases between the two germline ends. CDR3 sequence (DNA): TGTGCCAGCAGCTTAGGGTTGGGGGACGGAGTGGGAAACACCATATATTTT. Its translation is CASSLGLGDGVGNTIYF.

The V gene is TRBV6-8, the J gene TRBJ2-7; 10 nucleotides match TRBD1. The CDR3 contains 16 residues. Germline CDR1 MNHGY, CDR2 SAAAGT. V was pared by 5 bases and J by 6 bases, with 13 bases of the junction left unmatched. CDR3 protein: CASSNLLGTGDAEQYF. The DNA for the CDR3 is TGTGCCAGCAGTAATCTCCTGGGGACAGGGGACGCCGAGCAGTACTTC.

This clone was observed a few times. The rearrangement uses TRBV6-7 and TRBJ2-3; 16 bases match TRBD2. TRBV6-7 is assigned to the ORF class and has an uncertain function. Trimming removed 5 bases from V and 6 bases from J; junction bases left unmatched: 5. CDR3 length equals 16 residues. The CDR3 coding sequence is TGTGCCAGCAGTCGGGGACTAGCGGGGGGGCTGGATACGCAGTATTTT. It yields the protein CASSRGLAGGLDTQYF.

This clone was counted ten times or more. V and J are TRBV11-3 and TRBJ1-4; 7 positions agree with TRBD1. The V segment lost 2 bases and the J segment 7 bases; nucleotides outside the gene matches: 4. CDR1 and CDR2 from the germline V gene are SGHNT and YENEEA. This CDR3 has 14 residues. CDR3 sequence reads: CASSLTGAGEKLFF. CDR3 coding DNA: TGTGCCAGCAGCTTAACAGGGGCTGGTGAAAAACTGTTTTTT.

This clone was detected only a few times. A read error may account for a junction end that differs from germline. The CDR3: CASSLDWGTINGEQFF. The CDR3 DNA sequence: TGTGCCAGCAGCTTAGATTGGGGGACCATCAACGGTGAGCAGTTCTTC. J is TRBJ2-1 and V is TRBV15; perhaps D is TRBD1 or TRBD2 (5 bases each). Germline loops: CDR1 LNHNV, CDR2 YYDKDF (reference sequence). The CDR3 is 16 residues long.

The rearrangement links TRBV28 to TRBJ1-1; no firm D call. V was pared by 7 bases and J by 3 bases, with 18 bases between. The length of the CDR3 is 15 residues. CDR1 is MDHEN and CDR2 is SYDVKM in the germline V gene. The CDR3 spells CASITTGTWDTEAFF. The CDR3 bases are TGTGCCAGCATTACCACCGGAACATGGGACACTGAAGCTTTCTTT.

The chain recombines TRBV18 with TRBJ2-7; D is perhaps TRBD2 (5 bases). Between the trimmed V and J ends, which lost 4 bases and 7 bases, there was a span of 14 bases. Germline CDR1 reads KGHSH; CDR2 reads LQKENI. The CDR3 spans 13 residues. In nucleotides, the CDR3 is TGTGCCAGCTCACAGTCAGCCCAGCGGGAGCAGTACTTC. Amino acids: CASSQSAQREQYF.